A single sample is the source of the 8 T cell receptor beta chains below, sequenced in a study of OX40 agonist ivuxolimab in advanced cancers. Clones were sequenced by immunoSEQ multiplex PCR, and TCRdb holds only the in-frame ones, with some missing. The sample consists of about 40,000 clones, around 88% of them appearing once. Source: CD4+ or CD8+ T cells sorted from blood, taken in a trial of the OX40 agonist ivuxolimab. These receptors were collected from an adult with an advanced solid tumor such as melanoma, head and neck, liver or kidney cancer.

The rearrangement joins TRBV14 to TRBJ2-5; 8 bases align to TRBD2. This CDR3 is built from 15 residues. V trimming: 0 bases; J trimming: 4 bases; junction bases outside the gene matches: 4. The germline V gene has CDR1 SGHDN and CDR2 FVKESK. CDR3 protein: CASSQDGLAGETQYF. The CDR3 DNA reads as TGTGCCAGCAGCCAAGATGGGCTAGCGGGAGAGACCCAGTACTTC.

The V call is TRBV7-9, the J call TRBJ1-1, with a weak D call TRBD1 (5 bases). CDR3 length equals 15 residues. In germline, CDR1 is SEHNR, CDR2 FQNEAQ (reference sequence). Trimming shortened V by 3 bases and J by 0 bases, and 11 bases separated the two germline ends. CDR3 loop: CASSLVQVMNTEAFF. CDR3 sequence (DNA): TGTGCCAGCAGCTTGGTACAGGTCATGAACACTGAAGCTTTCTTT.

V usage is TRBV5-1 and J usage is TRBJ2-1, with a weak D call TRBD1 (5 bases). V was shortened by 5 bases and J by 0 bases, with 15 bases between the two germline ends. Germline assignment: CDR1 SGHRS and CDR2 YFSETQ. CDR3 length equals 16 residues. The CDR3 sequence is CASSYDSSSSYNEQFF. DNA of the CDR3: TGCGCCAGCAGTTATGACAGCTCGAGCTCCTACAATGAGCAGTTCTTC.

The chain employs TRBV7-9 and TRBJ2-7; 7 bases match TRBD1. V was clipped by 5 bases and J by 0 bases; unmatched bases: 7. Germline CDR1 and CDR2: SEHNR and FQNEAQ (reference sequence). CDR3 length equals 15 residues. The CDR3 DNA reads as TGTGCCAGCAGCCCGACAGGGTTGGGCTCCTACGAGCAGTACTTC. This sequence encodes CASSPTGLGSYEQYF.

The chain is built from TRBV7-9 and TRBJ2-7, with 8 bases aligning to TRBD2. V gave up 5 bases and J gave up 7 bases; unmatched junction bases: 4. Germline assignment: CDR1 SEHNR and CDR2 FQNEAQ (reference sequence). The CDR3 has 12 residues. In DNA form, the CDR3 reads TGTGCCAGCAGCAAACTAGCGGAGGAGCAGTACTTC. Translating it yields CASSKLAEEQYF.

This sequence joins TRBV11-2 and TRBJ1-4, with 7 bases fitting TRBD1. V was pared by 5 bases and J by 8 bases, with 11 bases of the junction left unmatched. The CDR3 sequence is 15 residues long. Germline CDR1 is SGHAT and CDR2 is FQNNGV. CDR3 in amino acids: CASSPWTGGGEKLFF. CDR3 DNA: TGTGCCAGCAGCCCCTGGACAGGCGGAGGGGAAAAACTGTTTTTT.

The gene calls are TRBV28 and TRBJ1-2; tentatively, D is TRBD1 (6 bases). Germline V gene sequence: CDR1 MDHEN, CDR2 SYDVKM. This CDR3 spans 12 amino acids. V lost 6 bases to trimming and J lost 7 bases, with 12 bases between them. Here the CDR3 reads CASSRGGVGYTF. CDR3 bases: TGTGCCAGCAGCCGAGGGGGAGTTGGCTACACCTTC.

The chain joins TRBV6-5 to TRBJ2-3; D is perhaps TRBD2 (7 bases). Germline CDR1 and CDR2: MNHEY and SVGAGI. Trimming removed 3 bases at V and 5 bases at J, with 15 bases between. This CDR3 has 15 amino acids. The CDR3 here is CASSYRGALGDTQYF. CDR3 bases: TGTGCCAGCAGTTATCGGGGGGCCCTTGGAGATACGCAGTATTTT.